Given below is one TCR beta chain in context. Its cognate antigen is unknown. This CDR3 has 14 amino acids. Germline values: CDR1 GTSNPN, CDR2 SVGIG (reference sequence). V dropped 1 base and J dropped 3; count of bases not matched to a gene: 2. This specimen comes from a study of shared clonotypes between healthy human individuals. Findings of the study overall: A generally larger estimated richness was seen in naive subsets than in memory subsets. Among four donors, about 5% of naive CD4 clonotypes were found in common. Deeper or shallower sequencing was expected to change how clonotypes are shared among donors.

Splitting of each subset's genomic DNA was done evenly across several immunoSEQ plates. Some clones are missing from TCRdb's copy, which holds only in-frame ones; the method was immunoSEQ multiplex PCR. The sample has around 2.3 million clones, nearly 97% seen once; the top ten hold 0.13%. Sequenced sample: naive CD4+ T cells sorted from blood. Subset given: CD45RA+ positively selected. The sequence was obtained from a man younger than 35 in good health. This chain connects TRBV30 to TRBJ1-4, with TRBD1 identical over 7 bases. CDR3 sequence reads: CAWSEGGSNEKLFF. The CDR3 bases are TGTGCCTGGAGTGAAGGGGGCTCTAATGAAAAACTGTTTTTT.